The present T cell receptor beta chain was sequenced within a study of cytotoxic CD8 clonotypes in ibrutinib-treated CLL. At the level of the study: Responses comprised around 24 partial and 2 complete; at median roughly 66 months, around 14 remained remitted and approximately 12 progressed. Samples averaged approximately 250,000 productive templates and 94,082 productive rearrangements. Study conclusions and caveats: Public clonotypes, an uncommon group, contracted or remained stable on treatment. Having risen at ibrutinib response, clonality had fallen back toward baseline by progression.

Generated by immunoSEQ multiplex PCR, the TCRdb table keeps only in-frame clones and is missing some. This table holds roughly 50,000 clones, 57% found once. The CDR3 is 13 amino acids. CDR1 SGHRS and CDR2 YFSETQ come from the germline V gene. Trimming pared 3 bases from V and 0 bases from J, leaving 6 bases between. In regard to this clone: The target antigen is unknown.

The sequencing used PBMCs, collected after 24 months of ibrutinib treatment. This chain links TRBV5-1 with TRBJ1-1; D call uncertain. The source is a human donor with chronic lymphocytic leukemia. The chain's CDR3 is CASSSLMNTEAFF. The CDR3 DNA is TGCGCCAGCAGCTCACTCATGAACACTGAAGCTTTCTTT.